Each of the 7 T cell receptor beta chains below was sequenced from the same sample in a study of cytomegalovirus exposure and HLA in healthy donors. PCR primers comprised 60 Vbeta and 13 Jbeta primers. Sequencing was performed with immunoSEQ multiplex PCR; in TCRdb, only in-frame clones are kept and a portion is missing. This sample has 160,000 or so clones, with 70% to 85% found just once. The specimen was PBMCs. These receptor sequences come from a woman between 40 and 55 years old in good health and CMV-seronegative.

The J gene is TRBJ2-1, the V gene TRBV27; D is unclear. The CDR3 has 14 amino acids. Germline V gene data show CDR1 as MNHEY and CDR2 as SMNVEV (reference sequence). With 5 bases removed from V and 7 bases from J, the gap between germline ends came to 15 bases. The CDR3 region is CASSLRGAVNEQFF. In nucleotides, the CDR3 is TGTGCCAGCAGTCTTAGAGGAGCAGTTAATGAGCAGTTCTTC.

The V and J genes are TRBV5-1 and TRBJ2-7, with D possibly TRBD2 on 5 matching bases. Germline CDR1 SGHRS, CDR2 YFSETQ. There are 12 residues in the CDR3. The ends were cut back, 4 bases at V and 7 bases at J, with 12 bases in the middle. CDR3 DNA: TGCGCCAGCAGCATACGGACGGGAGAGCAGTACTTC. This sequence encodes CASSIRTGEQYF.

This sequence joins TRBV5-1 and TRBJ1-1; D may be TRBD1 (5 bases). V lost 0 bases, J lost 3 bases, and 12 bases lay in between. CDR1 SGHRS and CDR2 YFSETQ come from the germline V gene. CDR3 length equals 15 residues. CDR3 in DNA: TGCGCCAGCAGCTTGGTAGGGGAAGAGGACACTGAAGCTTTCTTT. This gives the protein CASSLVGEEDTEAFF.

The chain uses TRBV7-2 and TRBJ1-2; 10 bases map to TRBD1. The CDR3 sequence is 14 residues long. Germline loops: CDR1 SGHTA, CDR2 FQGNSA. The junction had 4 bases not matched to a gene; V was cut back by 4 bases and J by 5 bases. CDR3 DNA: TGTGCCAGCAGCTCGGGACAGGGGAAATATGGCTACACCTTC. Amino acid sequence: CASSSGQGKYGYTF.

The chain carries TRBV6-1 and TRBJ1-1, with TRBD1 matching 8 bases. The trim removed 6 bases at V and 0 bases at J, leaving 3 bases unmatched. CDR1 MNHNS and CDR2 SASEGT come from the germline V gene. The CDR3 consists of 14 residues. The CDR3 is CASSLGQVNTEAFF. The CDR3 region has the DNA TGTGCCAGCAGCTTGGGACAGGTGAACACTGAAGCTTTCTTT.

The table lists this clone with a few counts. Here the CDR3 reads CASSLGQGSTEAFF. The CDR3 DNA reads TGTGCCAGCAGCTTGGGACAGGGGTCCACTGAAGCTTTCTTT. The chain employs TRBV5-6 and TRBJ1-1; 8 nucleotides align to TRBD1. Germline values: CDR1 SGHDT, CDR2 YYEEEE. The CDR3 length is 14 residues. The junction had 2 bases not matched to a gene; V was cut back by 0 bases and J by 4 bases. The full variable domain, in which reference TRBV5-6 and TRBJ1-1 provide the parts outside the CDR3, is DAGVTQSPTHLIKTRGQQVTLRCSPKSGHDTVSWYQQALGQGPQFIFQYYEEEERQRGNFPDRFSGHQFPNYSSELNVNALLLGDSALYLCASSLGQGSTEAFFGQGTRLTVV.

CDR3 amino acids: CASSQWTSGRTGELFF. The CDR3 DNA is TGCGCCAGCAGTCAATGGACTAGCGGGAGGACCGGGGAGCTGTTTTTT. V usage is TRBV23-1 and J usage is TRBJ2-2; 14 bases match TRBD2. Being an ORF, TRBV23-1 has a function that is uncertain. This CDR3 contains 16 residues. J lost 5 bases, V lost 1 base, and 0 bases had no gene match.